One and the same sample provided the 2 T cell receptor beta chains below, sequenced in a study of T-cell reconstitution after alpha-beta-depleted transplantation in children. TCRbeta library construction was performed incorporating unique molecular identifiers. Via MiXCR, TCRdb re-called the PCR reads, giving one row per CDR3 protein. Here the sample spans hundreds of thousands of distinct CDR3 sequences, more than 10% being singletons. The specimen comprised PBMCs from the stem cell graft donor, sampled from the stem cell graft. The receptor source for this set is a human donor who donated a stem cell graft to a child with acute lymphoblastic leukemia.

This clonotype was counted many times. Written as DNA, the CDR3 is TGTGCCACCAGTGATTCCGACAGCTTGAACACTGAAGCTTTCTTT. It yields the protein CATSDSDSLNTEAFF. V usage is TRBV24-1 and J usage is TRBJ1-1, with a possible D match to TRBD1 (5 bases). Germline-derived CDR1 and CDR2 are KGHDR and SFDVKD. This CDR3 has 15 amino acids. V shed 2 bases and J shed 0 bases, with 9 bases lying between them.

The chain couples TRBV6-2 or TRBV6-3 to TRBJ1-1; weak D call: TRBD1 (6 bases). This CDR3 spans 16 amino acids. Germline values: CDR1 MNHEY, CDR2 SVGEGT. The ends were cut back, 2 bases at V and 0 bases at J, with 13 bases in the middle. CDR3 DNA sequence: TGTGCCAGCAGTTACGCCGGGACACGTTTGAACACTGAAGCTTTCTTT. Amino acids: CASSYAGTRLNTEAFF.